Following are 2 T cell receptor beta chains from one sample sequenced in a study of blood T cell repertoires in COVID-19. The protocol was immunoSEQ multiplex PCR, while the TCRdb copy is restricted to in-frame clones and leaves out a portion. The sample includes some 230,000 clones, approximately 85% of them seen just once. Sequenced input: peripheral blood. Source of these receptors: a man aged 45-65 years who had recovered from COVID-19.

CDR3 DNA: TGTGCCAGCAGTTCTGGGGGACAGGGTGACGATGAGCAGTTCTTC. Its protein is CASSSGGQGDDEQFF. The J gene is TRBJ2-1, the V gene TRBV28, with 9 bases identical to TRBD1. Germline V gene lookup returns CDR1 MDHEN and CDR2 SYDVKM. With V trimmed by 4 bases and J by 8 bases, 9 bases remained unmatched. This CDR3 region has 15 residues.

This sequence joins TRBV5-8 and TRBJ2-3; 7 bases are a match to TRBD2. This CDR3 comprises 14 residues. CDR1 is SGHTS and CDR2 is YDEGEE in the germline V gene. Trimming at V came to 10 bases and at J to 3 bases, leaving 11 bases not matched to a gene. The CDR3: CAERGNEGTDTQYF. The CDR3 DNA reads TGTGCCGAGCGGGGCAACGAGGGGACAGATACGCAGTATTTT. Supplemented by reference TRBV5-8 and TRBJ2-3, the full variable domain reads EAGVTQSPTHLIKTRGQQATLRCSPISGHTSVYWYQQALGLGLQFLLWYDEGEERNRGNFPPRFSGRQFPNYSSELNVNALELEDSALYLCAERGNEGTDTQYFGPGTRLTVL.